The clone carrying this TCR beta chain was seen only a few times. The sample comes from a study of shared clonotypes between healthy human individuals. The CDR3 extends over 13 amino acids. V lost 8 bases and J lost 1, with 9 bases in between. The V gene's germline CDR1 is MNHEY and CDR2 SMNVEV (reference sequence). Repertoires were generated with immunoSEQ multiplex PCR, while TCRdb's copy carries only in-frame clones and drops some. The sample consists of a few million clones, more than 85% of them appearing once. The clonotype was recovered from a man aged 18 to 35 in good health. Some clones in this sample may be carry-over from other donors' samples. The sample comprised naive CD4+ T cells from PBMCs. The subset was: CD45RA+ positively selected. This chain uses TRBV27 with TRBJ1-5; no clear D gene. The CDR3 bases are TGTGCCAGCGGTGGGATGAGCAATCAGCCCCAGCATTTT. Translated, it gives CASGGMSNQPQHF.